Below, 28 T cell receptor beta chains from the same sample are listed, as sequenced in a study of T cells in Graves' hyperthyroidism and ophthalmopathy. Authors of the study amplified TCR beta CDR3 regions from RNA transcripts. During a first-round RT-PCR of the TCR CDR3, the HTBI primer set was used. TCRdb processed the multiplex PCR reads anew with MiXCR; each CDR3 protein has one entry. The sample lists more than 500,000 distinct CDR3 sequences, under 20% seen once, with 3.5% to 4% in the top ten. Source material: blood. The receptors originated from a woman in her thirties with Graves' hyperthyroidism.

This clonotype showed up many times. This chain uses TRBV27 with TRBJ2-3; the match to TRBD2 covers 10 bases. V dropped 7 bases and J dropped 4; count of bases not matched to a gene: 2. This CDR3 is 13 amino acids long. CDR1 MNHEY and CDR2 SMNVEV come from the germline V gene (reference sequence). The CDR3 nucleotides are TGTGCCAGCAAGCGGGAGGGGTCAGATACGCAGTATTTT. This encodes CASKREGSDTQYF.

This clonotype was found a few times. The V call is TRBV18, the J call TRBJ1-3; unclear D gene. There are 14 residues in the CDR3. Per the germline V gene, CDR1 is KGHSH and CDR2 is LQKENI. The V gene lost 5 bases and the J gene lost 0 bases, with 8 bases spanning the gap. CDR3 residues: CASSMQSSGNTIYF. The CDR3 coding sequence is TGTGCCAGCTCAATGCAGAGCTCTGGAAACACCATATATTTT.

Ten or more counts support this clonotype. DNA for the CDR3: TGCAGTGCCCGTGAACTAGCGGGTTCCTACGAGCAGTACTTC. This gives the protein CSARELAGSYEQYF. The chain has TRBV20-1 and TRBJ2-7; 9 bases fit TRBD2. The ends lost 6 bases at V and 1 base at J; junction bases unmatched: 7. Germline V lookup: CDR1 DFQATT, CDR2 SNEGSKA (reference sequence). There are 14 residues in the CDR3.

This clonotype has a handful of counts. The rearrangement uses TRBV12-3 or TRBV12-4 and TRBJ1-2; 9 nucleotides align to TRBD1. Losses at the gene ends were 1 base for V and 6 bases for J; bases not matched to a gene: 3. The CDR3 runs 14 residues. CDR3 in amino acids: CASSLDRGRNGYTF. CDR3 sequence (DNA): TGTGCCAGCAGTTTAGACAGGGGGCGTAATGGCTACACCTTC.

V and J are TRBV3-1 and TRBJ1-1; D not certain. The CDR3 is 14 residues long. Germline values: CDR1 LGHDT, CDR2 YNNKEL (reference sequence). V dropped 2 bases and J dropped 6 bases, with 13 bases sitting between them. The CDR3 protein is CASSQRGIAAEAFF. The CDR3 DNA reads as TGTGCCAGCAGCCAAAGAGGTATCGCGGCTGAAGCTTTCTTT. The full variable domain, its missing parts supplied by reference TRBV3-1 and TRBJ1-1, is DTAVSQTPKYLVTQMGNDKSIKCEQNLGHDTMYWYKQDSKKFLKIMFSYNNKELIINETVPNRFSPKSPDKAHLNLHINSLELGDSAVYFCASSQRGIAAEAFFGQGTRLTVV.

The rearrangement links TRBV19 to TRBJ2-3; D might be TRBD2 (5 bases). Trimming removed 5 bases at V and 6 bases at J, with 12 bases between. The CDR3 sequence is 13 residues long. In germline, CDR1 is LNHDA, CDR2 SQIVND (reference sequence). The CDR3 sequence is CASSFRGSDTQYF. The CDR3, as DNA: TGTGCCAGTAGTTTTCGGGGATCCGATACGCAGTATTTT.

The chain employs TRBV27 and TRBJ1-2, with no clear D. The CDR3 spans 13 residues. V gave up 0 bases and J gave up 6 bases, with 8 bases separating them. Germline V CDR1 and CDR2: MNHEY, SMNVEV (reference sequence). CDR3 amino acids: CASSLSGRNGYTF. The CDR3 bases are TGTGCCAGCAGTTTATCTGGTAGGAATGGCTACACCTTC.

This clonotype was detected once. Being one base from a much bigger clone, this may be a read error. CDR3 sequence: CASSSDRPTLGVANVLTF. Written as DNA, the CDR3 is TGTGCCAGCAGTTCGGACAGGCCAACTCTGGGAGTGGCCAACGTCCTGACTTTC. The chain has TRBV12-3 or TRBV12-4 and TRBJ2-6; TRBD1 matches at 7 bases. CDR3 length equals 18 residues. V shed 4 bases and J 6 bases; nucleotides not matched to a gene: 15.

This chain uses TRBV11-2 with TRBJ1-6, with TRBD1 as a possible D gene (5 bases). CDR3 length: 14 residues. Trimming left V 5 bases short and J 7 bases short, with 12 bases between. The germline gives CDR1 SGHAT, CDR2 FQNNGV. CDR3 sequence reads: CASSNNRRNSPLHF. The CDR3 DNA is TGTGCCAGCAGCAACAACAGGCGGAATTCACCCCTCCACTTT. Combining the CDR3 with reference TRBV11-2 and TRBJ1-6 gives the whole variable domain EAGVAQSPRYKIIEKRQSVAFWCNPISGHATLYWYQQILGQGPKLLIQFQNNGVVDDSQLPKDRFSAERLKGVDSTLKIQPAKLEDSAVYLCASSNNRRNSPLHFGNGTRLTVT.

This clonotype was recorded at least ten times. The chain combines TRBV7-9 with TRBJ2-7; D remains ambiguous. The V gene's germline CDR1 is SEHNR and CDR2 FQNEAQ (reference sequence). This CDR3 contains 12 residues. V dropped 5 bases and J dropped 4 bases, with 9 bases sitting between them. The CDR3 DNA follows: TGTGCCAGCAGCGTAGGGAATTACGAGCAGTACTTC. Translated, it gives CASSVGNYEQYF.

The gene calls are TRBV5-5 and TRBJ2-7; possible D gene TRBD2, 6 bases. The length of the CDR3 is 16 residues. CDR1 and CDR2 (germline): SGHKS, YYEKEE (reference sequence). V dropped 0 bases and J dropped 2 bases, with 15 bases sitting between them. CDR3 residues: CASSLGGGSPTYEQYF. The CDR3 nucleotides read TGTGCCAGCAGCTTGGGTGGGGGGTCACCTACCTACGAGCAGTACTTC.

This clonotype was seen ten or more times. This chain's CDR3 is CASSYQTDTDTQYF. CDR3 sequence (DNA): TGTGCCAGCAGTTACCAGACGGACACAGATACGCAGTATTTT. V and J are TRBV12-3 or TRBV12-4 and TRBJ2-3; D is undetermined. CDR3 length: 14 amino acids. V was pared by 4 bases and J by 2 bases, with 10 bases between.

The chain uses TRBV12-3 or TRBV12-4 and TRBJ1-3; D gene uncertain. Between the trimmed V and J ends, which lost 2 bases and 7 bases, there was a span of 9 bases. The CDR3 length is 13 residues. The CDR3 DNA sequence: TGTGCCAGCAGTTTATCCGGGGAGAACACCATATATTTT. As protein: CASSLSGENTIYF.

This clonotype was seen ten or more times. The genes are TRBV10-3 and TRBJ1-5; D remains unclear. CDR1 ENHRY and CDR2 SYGVKD come from the germline V gene. V lost 10 bases to trimming and J lost 7 bases, with 11 bases between them. There are 11 residues in the CDR3. The CDR3 DNA is TGTGCCACCGGAGCGCTACAGCCCCAGCATTTT. Translating gives CATGALQPQHF.

There are many counts of this clonotype. The rearrangement joins TRBV10-3 to TRBJ2-3; D is unclear. This CDR3 is built from 13 residues. V lost 7 bases and J 0 bases, leaving 8 bases between the germline ends. Germline loops: CDR1 ENHRY, CDR2 SYGVKD. The CDR3 coding sequence is TGTGCCATCACGGCGGTGAGCACAGATACGCAGTATTTT. Its protein product is CAITAVSTDTQYF.

This clonotype showed up many times. The V gene is TRBV20-1, the J gene TRBJ2-1; D possibly corresponds to TRBD2 (6 bases). This CDR3 is built from 14 residues. CDR1 and CDR2 from the germline V gene are DFQATT and SNEGSKA (reference sequence). Trimming pared 5 bases from V and 5 bases from J, leaving 16 bases between. CDR3 protein: CSAPALGGNNEQFF. Here the CDR3 DNA reads TGCAGTGCTCCAGCATTGGGGGGAAACAATGAGCAGTTCTTC.

In its sample, this clonotype was seen many times. The chain recombines TRBV11-2 with TRBJ2-4; 7 bases align to TRBD2. CDR3 size: 15 residues. The V segment lost 5 bases and the J segment 2 bases; nucleotides outside the gene matches: 6. CDR1 SGHAT and CDR2 FQNNGV come from the germline V gene. The CDR3 sequence is CASSQLGTTKNIQYF. DNA for the CDR3: TGTGCCAGCAGCCAGCTCGGGACTACCAAAAACATTCAGTACTTC.

There are a few counts of this clonotype. J is TRBJ2-3 and V is TRBV9, with TRBD1 matching 9 bases. Germline assignment: CDR1 SGDLS and CDR2 YYNGEE. The CDR3 contains 13 residues. V gave up 3 bases and J gave up 11 bases; unmatched junction bases: 7. CDR3 protein: CASSANRGRVQYF. The DNA for the CDR3 is TGTGCCAGCAGCGCCAACAGGGGGCGTGTGCAGTATTTT.

This clonotype was found many times. The chain combines TRBV14 with TRBJ2-3, with 12 nucleotides matching TRBD2. Germline-derived CDR1 and CDR2 are SGHDN and FVKESK. This CDR3 has 17 residues. V trimming: 1 base; J trimming: 4 bases; junction bases outside the gene matches: 6. Here the CDR3 DNA reads TGTGCCAGCAGCCAAGCCCGACTAGCGGGAGCCCCAGATACGCAGTATTTT. Residues: CASSQARLAGAPDTQYF.

This clonotype was seen ten or more times. The chain employs TRBV2 and TRBJ2-3, with D unclear. V lost 3 bases and J 10 bases, leaving 8 bases between the germline ends. This CDR3 spans 11 amino acids. Germline CDR1 and CDR2: SNHLY and FYNNEI. This chain's CDR3 is CASSDRNSQYF. The CDR3 DNA is TGTGCCAGCAGTGATCGGAATTCGCAGTATTTT.

This clonotype was detected a few times. This rearrangement joins TRBV20-1 to TRBJ2-5, with TRBD2 matching over 10 bases. CDR1 DFQATT and CDR2 SNEGSKA come from the germline V gene (reference sequence). J was trimmed by 5 bases and V by 6 bases; bases with no gene match: 12. The CDR3 loop spans 15 amino acids. The CDR3 loop is CSAVRSGRGRETQYF. CDR3 DNA sequence: TGCAGTGCAGTAAGAAGCGGGAGGGGACGGGAGACCCAGTACTTC.

This clonotype appeared a few times. The V gene is TRBV5-1, the J gene TRBJ2-5; D perhaps matches TRBD1 (6 bases). Germline V gene lookup returns CDR1 SGHRS and CDR2 YFSETQ. V was shortened by 3 bases and J by 1 base, with 10 bases between the two germline ends. This CDR3 is built from 14 residues. CDR3: CASSWTAPQETQYF. CDR3 DNA sequence: TGCGCCAGCAGCTGGACAGCCCCCCAAGAGACCCAGTACTTC. Filled out from reference TRBV5-1 and TRBJ2-5, the complete variable domain reads KAGVTQTPRYLIKTRGQQVTLSCSPISGHRSVSWYQQTPGQGLQFLFEYFSETQRNKGNFPGRFSGRQFSNSRSEMNVSTLELGDSALYLCASSWTAPQETQYFGPGTRLLVL.

This clonotype was observed a handful of times. The chain carries TRBV10-2 and TRBJ2-3; 11 nucleotides match TRBD2. Trimming took 7 bases from V and 6 from J; bases not matched to a gene: 6. This CDR3 has 14 residues. From germline, CDR1 is WSHSY and CDR2 SAAADI. The CDR3 DNA sequence: TGCGCCAGCATAATTAGCGGGAGGGCTGATACGCAGTATTTT. Translating it yields CASIISGRADTQYF.

In this sample, this clonotype turned up many times. The chain has TRBV7-9 and TRBJ2-1, with D perhaps given as TRBD1 or TRBD2 (5 bases each). The CDR3 is 17 amino acids. CDR1 and CDR2 from the germline V gene are SEHNR and FQNEAQ (reference sequence). V gave up 5 bases and J gave up 9 bases, with 26 bases separating them. CDR3 protein: CASSNYLGTPAGIEQFF. In DNA form, the CDR3 reads TGTGCCAGCAGCAATTATTTAGGGACGCCGGCAGGAATTGAGCAGTTCTTC.

This clonotype was counted at least ten times. The V and J genes are TRBV11-2 and TRBJ1-3; D is uncertain. Trimming stripped 0 bases from V and 2 bases from J, with 5 bases between. In germline, CDR1 is SGHAT, CDR2 FQNNGV. The CDR3 is 14 amino acids. CDR3 coding DNA: TGTGCCAGCAGCTTAGATCCTACTGGAAACACCATATATTTT. This codes for CASSLDPTGNTIYF.

The table lists this clonotype with many counts. The chain couples TRBV7-2 to TRBJ2-7, with D perhaps TRBD1 (6 bases). The CDR3 runs to 15 residues. Germline-derived CDR1 and CDR2 are SGHTA and FQGNSA. V shed 0 bases and J shed 2 bases, with 11 bases lying between them. The CDR3 bases are TGTGCCAGCAGCTTAGCGGCCCAGGGGCCCTACGAGCAGTACTTC. This translates into CASSLAAQGPYEQYF.

This clonotype was counted between two and nine times. The CDR3 reads CATSSNEKRNTIYF. The CDR3 DNA follows: TGTGCCACCTCGTCAAACGAGAAAAGAAACACCATATATTTT. This sequence joins TRBV6-1 and TRBJ1-3; D ambiguous. From germline, CDR1 is MNHNS and CDR2 SASEGT. The CDR3 covers 14 residues. The V and J ends lost 10 bases and 5 bases respectively, with 18 bases between them.

This clonotype showed up many times. The chain recombines TRBV27 with TRBJ2-7; D is undetermined. Germline V gene lookup returns CDR1 MNHEY and CDR2 SMNVEV (reference sequence). The length of the CDR3 is 13 residues. V dropped 3 bases and J dropped 5 bases, with 11 bases sitting between them. DNA of the CDR3: TGTGCCAGCAGTTTTGATTTAGGGAACGAGCAGTACTTC. This translates into CASSFDLGNEQYF.